The 26 T cell receptor beta chains below all came from one sample that was sequenced in a study of shared clonotypes between healthy human individuals. Libraries were prepared by immunoSEQ multiplex PCR; TCRdb keeps only in-frame clonotypes and omits some of them. This sample has roughly 2 million clones, with 85% to 95% found just once. The sequenced sample was naive CD4+ T cells sorted from blood. Subset given: CD45RA+ positively selected. These receptors all stem from a man aged 18 to 29 in good health.

CDR3 residues: CASSLEGGTRTDTQYF. In DNA, the CDR3 is TGTGCCAGCAGCTTAGAGGGTGGTACCCGAACAGATACGCAGTATTTT. The chain links TRBV11-2 to TRBJ2-3; D ambiguous. This CDR3 spans 16 amino acids. The germline V and J ends were trimmed by 0 bases and 3 bases, with 13 bases remaining between them. Looked up from germline, CDR1 is SGHAT and CDR2 is FQNNGV.

The chain joins TRBV2 to TRBJ2-5; 8 nucleotides line up with TRBD2. The germline gives CDR1 SNHLY, CDR2 FYNNEI. The CDR3 contains 15 residues. The junction had 8 bases not matched to a gene; V was cut back by 7 bases and J by 1 base. CDR3 sequence reads: CASKQSSGGQETQYF. For the CDR3, the DNA is TGTGCCAGCAAGCAGTCGAGCGGGGGCCAAGAGACCCAGTACTTC.

The chain recombines TRBV18 with TRBJ1-1; no reliable D call. V shed 1 base and J shed 4 bases, with 13 bases lying between them. Germline V CDR1 and CDR2: KGHSH, LQKENI. This CDR3 is built from 15 residues. As DNA, the CDR3 is TGTGCCAGCTCACCACAGTATCAGTCGGGCACTGAAGCTTTCTTT. Its protein product is CASSPQYQSGTEAFF.

The chain links TRBV18 to TRBJ2-7, with 10 positions matching TRBD1. Losses at the gene ends were 3 bases for V and 3 bases for J; bases not matched to a gene: 2. This CDR3 spans 14 amino acids. Germline V gives CDR1 KGHSH, CDR2 LQKENI. The chain's CDR3 is CASSPTGGGYEQYF. In nucleotides, the CDR3 is TGTGCCAGCTCACCGACAGGGGGCGGCTACGAGCAGTACTTC.

V is TRBV28 and J is TRBJ2-2; weak D call: TRBD1 (6 bases). Germline CDR1 MDHEN, CDR2 SYDVKM. The CDR3 has 14 residues. V lost 5 bases and J lost 5, with 12 bases in between. In nucleotides, the CDR3 is TGTGCCAGCAGTCCCCGGACAGTAACCGGGGAGCTGTTTTTT. The encoded protein is CASSPRTVTGELFF.

The rearrangement joins TRBV6-6 to TRBJ2-7; 11 positions match TRBD2. Germline V CDR1 and CDR2: MNHNY, SVGAGI (reference sequence). J was trimmed by 3 bases and V by 6 bases; bases with no gene match: 4. This CDR3 is 14 amino acids long. Written as DNA, the CDR3 is TGTGCCAGCAGGACTAGCGGGGACCACTACGAGCAGTACTTC. Amino acid sequence: CASRTSGDHYEQYF.

This clone appeared a few times. The chain links TRBV9 to TRBJ2-2, with 9 nucleotides matching TRBD1. The CDR3 is made up of 15 amino acids. The J segment lost 7 bases and the V segment lost 3 bases, leaving 7 bases of the junction unmatched. From germline, CDR1 is SGDLS and CDR2 YYNGEE. As DNA, the CDR3 is TGTGCCAGCAGCGCGGACAGGGGTCGTCTCGGGGAGCTGTTTTTT. Protein product: CASSADRGRLGELFF.

The chain uses TRBV5-1 and TRBJ2-6; D is unclear. The V and J ends lost 7 bases and 0 bases respectively, with 14 bases between them. Germline values: CDR1 SGHRS, CDR2 YFSETQ. The CDR3 loop spans 16 amino acids. CDR3 in amino acids: CASSLQTLSGANVLTF. In DNA form, the CDR3 reads TGCGCCAGCTCCCTACAGACCCTCTCTGGGGCCAACGTCCTGACTTTC.

This clone has just one count. This chain connects TRBV28 to TRBJ1-2, with 10 bases lining up with TRBD1. Trimming cost V 7 bases and J 0 bases; bases outside gene matches: 8. Looked up from germline, CDR1 is MDHEN and CDR2 is SYDVKM. The CDR3 sequence is 16 residues long. Written as DNA, the CDR3 is TGTGCCAGCACCGGGACAGGGGCACCAGCTAACTATGGCTACACCTTC. It specifies CASTGTGAPANYGYTF.

With regard to this clone: The same CDR3 arises from other DNA sequences in this sample as well. The chain has TRBV28 and TRBJ1-2; D call uncertain. V shed 6 bases and J shed 5 bases, with 10 bases lying between them. The CDR3 has 12 residues. Germline V lookup: CDR1 MDHEN, CDR2 SYDVKM. This chain's CDR3 is CASSLPRYGYTF. The CDR3 coding sequence is TGTGCCAGCAGCTTGCCTCGGTATGGCTACACCTTC.

V usage is TRBV29-1 and J usage is TRBJ1-4; a weak D match, TRBD1 (6 bases). The CDR3 totals 13 residues. Germline V lookup: CDR1 SQVTM, CDR2 ANQGSEA. V was clipped by 7 bases and J by 5 bases, with 14 bases between them. CDR3 residues: CSGCGGGNEKLFF. CDR3 DNA sequence: TGCAGCGGTTGCGGAGGGGGGAATGAAAAACTGTTTTTT.

The chain is built from TRBV11-2 and TRBJ2-7; 8 nucleotides line up with TRBD1. With 3 bases clipped from V and 3 bases from J, the junction kept 4 bases outside the gene matches. The V gene's germline CDR1 is SGHAT and CDR2 FQNNGV. This CDR3 has 14 amino acids. CDR3 residues: CASSLQGAGYEQYF. CDR3 bases: TGTGCCAGCAGCTTGCAGGGGGCAGGCTACGAGCAGTACTTC.

The chain carries TRBV2 and TRBJ2-5; 8 nucleotides agree with TRBD1. CDR1 and CDR2 (germline): SNHLY, FYNNEI. The CDR3 spans 14 residues. The junction had 9 bases not matched to a gene; V was cut back by 7 bases and J by 5 bases. The CDR3 coding sequence is TGTGCCAGCACCCCGGACAGGGCGCGGGAGACCCAGTACTTC. It yields the protein CASTPDRARETQYF.

CDR3 sequence: CASSHLTGAGANVLTF. The CDR3 coding sequence is TGCGCCAGCAGCCACCTCACAGGGGCCGGGGCCAACGTCCTGACTTTC. The J gene is TRBJ2-6, the V gene TRBV4-1, with 7 bases matching TRBD1. V trimming: 3 bases; J trimming: 4 bases; junction bases outside the gene matches: 6. Germline V gene sequence: CDR1 MGHRA, CDR2 YSYEKL. The CDR3 runs 16 residues.

This chain connects TRBV10-3 to TRBJ2-5; TRBD1 matches 8 bases. Germline V gene data show CDR1 as ENHRY and CDR2 as SYGVKD. The V gene end was trimmed by 3 bases and the J gene end by 4 bases; junction bases not matched to a gene: 4. This CDR3 is built from 14 residues. CDR3 amino acids: CAISDRGQGETQYF. The CDR3 DNA sequence: TGTGCCATCAGTGATCGAGGACAGGGAGAGACCCAGTACTTC.

Details on this clone: One junction end does not reproduce the germline sequence, and a read error may be involved. The chain uses TRBV2 and TRBJ1-6, with no clear D. From germline, CDR1 is SNHLY and CDR2 FYNNEI. The CDR3 length is 13 residues. CDR3 amino acids: CASSEAIPSSPAF. The CDR3 DNA reads TGTGCCAGCAGTGAAGCGATTCCCTCCTCCCCCGCCTTT.

The chain uses TRBV14 and TRBJ2-5; no reliable D call. This CDR3 contains 13 residues. The germline V and J ends were trimmed by 2 bases and 4 bases, with 8 bases remaining between them. Germline CDR1 is SGHDN and CDR2 is FVKESK. The CDR3: CASSQLWGETQYF. The CDR3 bases are TGTGCCAGCAGCCAACTTTGGGGAGAGACCCAGTACTTC.

The CDR3 DNA is TGTGCCAGCAGCCAGGGACTAGCGGGAGGTCTGGAGCAGTTCTTC. Translating it yields CASSQGLAGGLEQFF. The chain couples TRBV7-2 to TRBJ2-1, with TRBD2 matching over 15 bases. The germline V gene has CDR1 SGHTA and CDR2 FQGNSA. CDR3 length: 15 residues. The V gene end was trimmed by 5 bases and the J gene end by 10 bases; junction bases not matched to a gene: 6.

This clone was detected many times. The chain recombines TRBV2 with TRBJ1-2; possibly TRBD1 for D (6 bases). The CDR3 is 13 residues long. V lost 10 bases, J lost 4 bases, and 16 bases lay in between. In germline, CDR1 is SNHLY, CDR2 FYNNEI. The CDR3 coding sequence is TGTGCCACCTCGGAGGAGGGGGTCTATGGCTACACCTTC. Amino acids: CATSEEGVYGYTF.

This clone was seen a single time. The J gene is TRBJ2-3, the V gene TRBV7-3; a weak D match, TRBD1 (6 bases). V shed 5 bases and J shed 9 bases, with 18 bases lying between them. This CDR3 comprises 14 residues. Germline V CDR1 and CDR2: SGHTA, FQGTGA. The CDR3 region has the DNA TGTGCCAGCAGCCGGGACAACCCTTCCGGGACGCAGTATTTT. This codes for CASSRDNPSGTQYF. The complete variable domain, with remaining parts taken from reference TRBV7-3 and TRBJ2-3, reads GAGVSQTPSNKVTEKGKYVELRCDPISGHTALYWYRQSLGQGPEFLIYFQGTGAADDSGLPNDRFFAVRPEGSVSTLKIQRTERGDSAVYLCASSRDNPSGTQYFGPGTRLTVL.

The chain employs TRBV6-1 and TRBJ1-5; a possible D gene is TRBD1 (5 bases). The germline V gene has CDR1 MNHNS and CDR2 SASEGT. V dropped 4 bases and J dropped 4 bases, with 17 bases sitting between them. This CDR3 has 16 residues. DNA for the CDR3: TGTGCCAGCAGTGGGAGTGGGGCCGGGATGAATCAGCCCCAGCATTTT. Translating it yields CASSGSGAGMNQPQHF.

This chain connects TRBV6-5 to TRBJ1-1; D ambiguous. V dropped 4 bases and J dropped 0 bases, with 15 bases sitting between them. CDR1 is MNHEY and CDR2 is SVGAGI in the germline V gene. The CDR3 sequence is 16 residues long. The CDR3 DNA reads as TGTGCCAGCAGTTCGTCCCGGAGGGTTATGAACACTGAAGCTTTCTTT. Its translation is CASSSSRRVMNTEAFF.

The rearrangement uses TRBV5-4 and TRBJ2-3, with D possibly TRBD1 on 6 matching bases. This CDR3 region has 16 residues. V was shortened by 4 bases and J by 1 base, with 16 bases between the two germline ends. The germline gives CDR1 SGHNT, CDR2 YYREEE (reference sequence). The CDR3 spells CASSLKGVVGTDTQYF. The CDR3 nucleotides are TGTGCCAGCAGCCTGAAGGGGGTTGTGGGCACAGATACGCAGTATTTT.

CDR3 nucleotide sequence: TGTGCCAGCAGTTCGGACAGGGGCGCAGATACGCAGTATTTT. Translating it yields CASSSDRGADTQYF. The V gene is TRBV2, the J gene TRBJ2-3; TRBD1 aligns across 9 bases. The CDR3 extends over 14 amino acids. Germline CDR1 is SNHLY and CDR2 is FYNNEI. Trimming took 5 bases from V and 4 from J; bases not matched to a gene: 4.

In DNA, the CDR3 is TGTGCCAGCAGTGACCCGAGACTAGCGGGAGAAGTGGACGAGCAGTACTTC. This encodes CASSDPRLAGEVDEQYF. The chain has TRBV2 and TRBJ2-7; TRBD2 aligns across 12 bases. Germline assignment: CDR1 SNHLY and CDR2 FYNNEI. The CDR3 loop spans 17 amino acids. The V gene end was trimmed by 3 bases and the J gene end by 5 bases; junction bases not matched to a gene: 11.

Turning to this clone: The sample contains more than one DNA sequence encoding this CDR3. The rearrangement joins TRBV19 to TRBJ1-1; TRBD1 agrees at 8 bases. CDR1 and CDR2 from the germline V gene are LNHDA and SQIVND (reference sequence). The trim removed 4 bases at V and 1 base at J, leaving 2 bases unmatched. The CDR3 is 14 amino acids. The DNA of the CDR3 is TGTGCCAGTAGTAACAGGGGGACGAACACTGAAGCTTTCTTT. The encoded protein is CASSNRGTNTEAFF.